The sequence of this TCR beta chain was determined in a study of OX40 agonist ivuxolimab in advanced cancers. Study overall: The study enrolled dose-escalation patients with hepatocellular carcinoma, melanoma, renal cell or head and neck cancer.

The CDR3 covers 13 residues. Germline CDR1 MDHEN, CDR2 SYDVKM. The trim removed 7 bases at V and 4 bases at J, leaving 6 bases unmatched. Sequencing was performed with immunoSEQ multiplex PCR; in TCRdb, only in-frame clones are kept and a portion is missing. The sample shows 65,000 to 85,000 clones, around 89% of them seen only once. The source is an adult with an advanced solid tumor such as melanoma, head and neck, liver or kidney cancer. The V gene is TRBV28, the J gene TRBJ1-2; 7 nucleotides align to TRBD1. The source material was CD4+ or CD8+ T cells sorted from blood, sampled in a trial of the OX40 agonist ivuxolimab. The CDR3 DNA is TGTGCCAGCACCTTCGACAGGGCCTATGGCTACACCTTC. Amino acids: CASTFDRAYGYTF.